Presented here are 21 T cell receptor beta chains from one specimen sequenced in a study of human thymus T cells. Corrective cardiac surgery supplied the resected thymus tissue. TCRdb's table, derived via immunoSEQ multiplex PCR, lists solely in-frame clones and lacks some. This repertoire shows some 78,000 clones, 95% to 98% found once; its top ten account for 0.031%. The source material was thymus tissue. The receptors originated from a boy in the first two years of life with a congenital heart defect but otherwise immunologically healthy.

The genes are TRBV5-5 and TRBJ2-3; D gene uncertain. The length of the CDR3 is 14 residues. Germline V lookup: CDR1 SGHKS, CDR2 YYEKEE (reference sequence). Trimming cost V 0 bases and J 0 bases, with 5 bases left between them. The CDR3 DNA is TGTGCCAGCAGCTTGGTTTTAAGCACAGATACGCAGTATTTT. Its translation is CASSLVLSTDTQYF.

This chain joins TRBV9 and TRBJ1-1; D is uncertain. With 4 bases removed from V and 0 bases from J, the gap between germline ends came to 19 bases. The CDR3 totals 17 residues. The germline V gene encodes CDR1 SGDLS and CDR2 YYNGEE. The DNA of the CDR3 is TGTGCCAGCAGCCCATCGTGGCCAGTCGCAATGAACACTGAAGCTTTCTTT. Protein sequence: CASSPSWPVAMNTEAFF.

This chain connects TRBV29-1 to TRBJ2-3; possible D gene TRBD2, 6 bases. Trimming shortened V by 3 bases and J by 11 bases, and 6 bases separated the two germline ends. CDR1 SQVTM and CDR2 ANQGSEA come from the germline V gene. This CDR3 region has 9 residues. The CDR3 loop reads CSVERGQYF. DNA of the CDR3: TGCAGCGTTGAGCGGGGGCAGTATTTT.

This chain joins TRBV28 and TRBJ2-7; D gene uncertain. CDR1 and CDR2 from the germline V gene are MDHEN and SYDVKM. The CDR3 covers 13 residues. Trimming left V 3 bases short and J 1 base short, with 7 bases between. The CDR3 protein is CASSFSRSYEQYF. CDR3 DNA sequence: TGTGCCAGCAGTTTTAGCCGTTCCTACGAGCAGTACTTC.

This sequence joins TRBV19 and TRBJ2-7; D might be TRBD1 or TRBD2, each matching 5 bases. CDR1 is LNHDA, CDR2 SQIVND, per germline (reference sequence). The germline V and J ends were trimmed by 5 bases and 2 bases, with 13 bases remaining between them. CDR3 size: 14 residues. The CDR3 region is CASSLRDGTYEQYF. CDR3 DNA: TGTGCCAGTAGTCTCCGGGACGGAACCTACGAGCAGTACTTC. The entire variable domain, with the rest obtained from reference TRBV19 and TRBJ2-7, is as follows: DGGITQSPKYLFRKEGQNVTLSCEQNLNHDAMYWYRQDPGQGLRLIYYSQIVNDFQKGDIAEGYSVSREKKESFPLTVTSAQKNPTAFYLCASSLRDGTYEQYFGPGTRLTVT.

The chain uses TRBV27 and TRBJ2-1, with 11 bases fitting TRBD1. Trimming removed 7 bases from V and 7 bases from J; junction bases left unmatched: 9. Per the germline V gene, CDR1 is MNHEY and CDR2 is SMNVEV (reference sequence). The CDR3 has 15 residues. CDR3 amino acids: CASNRTGGQGNEQFF. In DNA form, the CDR3 reads TGTGCCAGCAATCGGACAGGGGGCCAGGGGAATGAGCAGTTCTTC.

The CDR3: CASSNDSRVGWETQYF. CDR3 nucleotides: TGTGCCAGCAGCAACGACTCACGGGTAGGGTGGGAGACCCAGTACTTC. The genes are TRBV5-6 and TRBJ2-5; D remains ambiguous. The V end lost 4 bases, the J end lost 5 bases, and 21 bases lay between the germline ends. CDR3 length: 16 amino acids. Germline V gives CDR1 SGHDT, CDR2 YYEEEE.

The gene calls are TRBV21-1 and TRBJ2-7; TRBD2, the D gene given by the table, was not confirmed from the DNA. TRBV21-1 is termed a pseudogene. The CDR3 sequence is 14 residues long. The CDR3 loop reads CASSKGASDNEQYF. CDR3 DNA sequence: TGTGCCAGCAGCAAAGGGGCTAGCGACAACGAGCAGTACTTC.

This chain connects TRBV6-8 to TRBJ2-6, with 8 positions matching TRBD2. Per the germline V gene, CDR1 is MNHGY and CDR2 is SAAAGT. The CDR3 loop spans 20 amino acids. J lost 4 bases, V lost 6 bases, and 20 bases had no gene match. CDR3 DNA sequence: TGTGCCAGCAGGGATCTGGAACCGGGAGGGCCCTTGTCAGGGGCCAACGTCCTGACTTTC. Its protein product is CASRDLEPGGPLSGANVLTF.

V usage is TRBV18 and J usage is TRBJ1-1; 7 positions agree with TRBD1. After removal of 3 bases from V and 1 base from J, the junction contained 5 bases not matched to a gene. The CDR3 sequence is 15 residues long. Per the germline V gene, CDR1 is KGHSH and CDR2 is LQKENI. CDR3: CASSPHRGTNTEAFF. DNA of the CDR3: TGTGCCAGCTCACCGCACAGGGGTACGAACACTGAAGCTTTCTTT. Combining the CDR3 with reference TRBV18 and TRBJ1-1 gives the whole variable domain NAGVMQNPRHLVRRRGQEARLRCSPMKGHSHVYWYRQLPEEGLKFMVYLQKENIIDESGMPKERFSAEFPKEGPSILRIQQVVRGDSAAYFCASSPHRGTNTEAFFGQGTRLTVV.

This clone turned up a few times. The CDR3 is CASSLGRNTEAFF. The CDR3 nucleotides are TGTGCCAGCAGCTTGGGGAGGAACACTGAAGCTTTCTTT. The J gene is TRBJ1-1, the V gene TRBV5-5; D is undetermined. Germline V gives CDR1 SGHKS, CDR2 YYEKEE (reference sequence). Trimming took off 0 bases at V and 1 base at J, with 4 bases between the two ends. The CDR3 spans 13 residues.

The V and J genes are TRBV9 and TRBJ2-3, with 8 bases matching TRBD2. Germline values: CDR1 SGDLS, CDR2 YYNGEE. The CDR3 is 18 residues long. J gave up 6 bases and V 0 bases, and 15 bases lay outside the gene matches. For the CDR3, the DNA is TGTGCCAGCAGCGTAGTTCCGACTAGCGACCATCGGGTGGATACGCAGTATTTT. Amino acids: CASSVVPTSDHRVDTQYF.

J is TRBJ2-5 and V is TRBV7-2, with D unresolved. In germline, CDR1 is SGHTA, CDR2 FQGNSA. The length of the CDR3 is 17 residues. The V gene lost 3 bases and the J gene lost 3 bases, with 20 bases spanning the gap. The CDR3 sequence: CASSFTIIIPEEETQYF. The CDR3 DNA is TGTGCCAGCAGCTTTACCATTATTATCCCCGAAGAAGAGACCCAGTACTTC.

This chain links TRBV19 with TRBJ1-5; D may be TRBD1 (5 bases). The CDR3 loop spans 15 amino acids. Trimming left V 5 bases short and J 4 bases short, with 15 bases between. CDR1 is LNHDA, CDR2 SQIVND, per germline (reference sequence). As DNA, the CDR3 is TGTGCCAGTAGTTCCGGGGGACGTTTAAATCAGCCCCAGCATTTT. Encoded protein: CASSSGGRLNQPQHF.

V usage is TRBV7-2 and J usage is TRBJ2-1; 11 bases fit TRBD2. The CDR3 spans 19 residues. CDR1 and CDR2 (germline): SGHTA, FQGNSA. Unmatched junction bases numbered 12, after V lost 0 bases and J lost 5 bases. The CDR3 DNA reads as TGTGCCAGCAGCTTAGCTAGCGGGAGGGCCCCCCTACCCGACAATGAGCAGTTCTTC. Encoded protein: CASSLASGRAPLPDNEQFF.

This chain joins TRBV7-3 and TRBJ1-1; the D gene is possibly TRBD1 (5 bases). The CDR3 sequence is 13 residues long. Trimming pared 4 bases from V and 5 bases from J, leaving 11 bases between. The germline gives CDR1 SGHTA, CDR2 FQGTGA. The CDR3 spells CASSSQGITEAFF. CDR3 coding DNA: TGTGCCAGCAGCTCTCAGGGAATTACTGAAGCTTTCTTT.

The chain is built from TRBV7-2 and TRBJ2-7, with TRBD2 matching 8 bases. This CDR3 contains 15 residues. Germline assignment: CDR1 SGHTA and CDR2 FQGNSA. Germline trimming cut 5 bases from V and 0 bases from J; bases unmatched to any gene: 6. The CDR3 here is CASSPRGGLSYEQYF. The CDR3, as DNA: TGTGCCAGCAGCCCCCGGGGGGGCCTCTCCTACGAGCAGTACTTC.

V and J are TRBV9 and TRBJ1-3, with 8 positions matching TRBD1. The CDR3 spans 20 residues. J was trimmed by 0 bases and V by 3 bases; bases with no gene match: 17. Germline assignment: CDR1 SGDLS and CDR2 YYNGEE. Here the CDR3 DNA reads TGTGCCAGCAGCGGGGAGCCGGGACAGGCCTTTAATTGCTCTGGAAACACCATATATTTT. It codes for CASSGEPGQAFNCSGNTIYF.

CDR3 in amino acids: CASSSSRRSNYGYTF. The CDR3 bases are TGCGCCAGCAGCTCCTCCAGGAGGTCCAACTATGGCTACACCTTC. The chain employs TRBV5-1 and TRBJ1-2; D gene ambiguous. Trimming pared 3 bases from V and 2 bases from J, leaving 14 bases between. The germline V gene has CDR1 SGHRS and CDR2 YFSETQ. This CDR3 spans 15 amino acids.

The chain employs TRBV6-4 and TRBJ1-1; 12 nucleotides line up with TRBD1. This CDR3 has 18 amino acids. Germline V lookup: CDR1 MRHNA, CDR2 SNTAGT. V gave up 3 bases and J gave up 4 bases; unmatched junction bases: 12. The CDR3 region is CASSEISWGDRGLTEAFF. CDR3 nucleotide sequence: TGTGCCAGCAGTGAAATTTCATGGGGGGACAGGGGGCTCACTGAAGCTTTCTTT.

This sequence joins TRBV10-2 and TRBJ2-7, with a weak D call TRBD2 (5 bases). Trimming shortened V by 4 bases and J by 2 bases, and 12 bases separated the two germline ends. The CDR3 length is 14 residues. In germline, CDR1 is WSHSY, CDR2 SAAADI. CDR3 coding DNA: TGCGCCAGCAGTGGCCACGGGGTAACCTACGAGCAGTACTTC. Protein product: CASSGHGVTYEQYF.